This T cell receptor (beta chain) was profiled in a study of blood T cell repertoires in COVID-19 (dated by TCRdb to 2019 to 2021). About the investigation overall: Samples from collaborators originated in the United States, Italy and Spain and spanned both the acute and convalescent phases of COVID-19. The material from the prospective study consisted of cDNA or gDNA derived from T cells, B-cell-depleted T cells, or PBMCs. The dataset comprised deeply sampled blood TCRbeta repertoires from subjects exposed to, actively infected with, or recovered from COVID-19. The repertoires were released in a freely available public database meant as a resource for research on the immune response to SARS-CoV-2. Samples were obtained from the ongoing ImmuneRACE study (first 160 participants) and from over a thousand subjects provided by 6 global collaborators. A de-identified subject ID, COVID-19 status, age in years and sex were almost always included in the sample metadata. Where HLA class I and class II types were available, the types were taken from metadata supplied by the sample provider, not from assay-based typing.

Study-level results and caveats: Clinical and demographic metadata were provided uncurated, with the amount varying by source and participant.

TCRbeta CDR3 regions were amplified from genomic DNA by means of the immunoSEQ Assay, a bias-controlled multiplex PCR. Concerning the study's data processing: Nucleated cell counts per sample were estimated from amplification of reference gene primers within the assay. To quantify the absolute abundance of each unique TCRbeta CDR3 rearrangement, sequence reads were collapsed and filtered. For each sample, productive Simpson clonality was calculated as the square root of Simpson's diversity index over productive rearrangements. The table comes from immuneACCESS by way of TCRdb, which keeps in-frame sequences with V and J called. Part of the clones is missing from these tables; in studies checked, under half for an unresolved V gene and the rest for unknown reasons. V, J and clone size were drawn from that table, and D and trimming were deduced from the DNA. The sample table holds about 140,000 clones, of which about 83% were seen once. The biggest ten clones account for approximately 15% of the sample.

The collaborating institutions used their own protocols to collect whole blood in K2EDTA tubes. For TCRbeta analysis, collaborators shipped samples as frozen whole blood, isolated PBMCs, or DNA extracted from either of those sample types. Concerning this clone itself: Its antigen specificity is not known. No clone much larger than this one lies a single base away; base qualities are absent.

This receptor was obtained from a man aged 45-65 years with acute or convalescent COVID-19. Material for sequencing was peripheral blood.

The DNA sequence reads TGTGCCAGCAGCTTACGACAGTCTGATGAGCAGTTCTTC. Its protein product is CASSLRQSDEQFF. The sequence links TRBV11-3 to TRBJ2-1; tentative D gene TRBD1, with 5 bases matching. The CDR3 runs 13 residues from the cysteine to the phenylalanine. The kept DNA is CDR3 alone, 39 bases in frame from the first base. Via the germline V gene, CDR1 is SGHNT and CDR2 YENEEA. V gives up 2 bases and J gives up 8 bases, and the segment between their germline ends measures 10 bases.